This T cell receptor (beta chain) was recorded in a study of shared T cell receptors in the human thymus. TCRdb's copy holds only in-frame clones and misses some; the assay was immunoSEQ multiplex PCR. This table holds under 450,000 clones, over 90% found once. This clone was observed once. V was trimmed by 4 bases and J by 4 bases, leaving 6 bases between them. Germline V lookup: CDR1 SGHVS, CDR2 FNYEAQ. This CDR3 contains 12 residues. The chain uses TRBV7-6 and TRBJ2-3, with no clear D. The receptor was isolated from a human donor. Sequenced: thymocytes. The CDR3 DNA reads TGTGCCAGCAGCTCACTTCCAGATACGCAGTATTTT. Its protein product is CASSSLPDTQYF.